This T cell receptor (beta chain) was sequenced for a study of shared clonotypes between healthy human individuals. Whole-study results and caveats: Sample collection involved blood only; tissue repertoires are likely different. Sharing of clonotypes among donors was expected to vary with sequencing depth.

Note on this clone: The antigen remains undetermined.

Splitting the CD4+ cells yielded a CD45RA+ naive subset and a CD45RA-negative memory subset. The ends were cut back, 5 bases at V and 4 bases at J, with 18 bases in the middle. This CDR3 contains 15 residues. Germline V gene data show CDR1 as SEHNR and CDR2 as FQNEAQ (reference sequence). Approximately 210 ng DNA, around 30,000 T cell genomes, went into each sorted-subset replicate PCR. Assay used: immunoSEQ multiplex PCR; TCRdb lists only in-frame clones, some missing. The table lists roughly 2.2 million clones, 85% to 95% of them singletons, with roughly 0.34% in the top ten. This receptor was identified in a man aged 18 to 35 in good health. Some clones in this sample may be carry-over from other donors' samples. V is TRBV7-9 and J is TRBJ2-7; maybe TRBD1 (6 bases). Sequenced input: naive CD4+ T cells from PBMCs. The subset: CD45RA+ positively selected. CDR3 residues: CASSKGGAKRYEQYF. The CDR3 bases are TGTGCCAGCAGCAAAGGGGGAGCCAAGAGATACGAGCAGTACTTC.